This T cell receptor beta chain emerged from a study of T-cell memory formation after mild COVID-19. Overall study context: The TCR clusters were mostly specific to one donor.

The CDR3 consists of 16 residues. The germline CDR1 and CDR2 sequences are LNHDA and SQIVND (reference sequence). Trimming removed 4 bases from V and 0 bases from J; junction bases left unmatched: 5. About this clonotype: The antigen is unknown.

The study's findings and limits: Several responding clones turned up in pre-infection memory, indicating that cross-reactive memory may have taken part.

A 5'RACE reaction primed in the constant segment made cDNA libraries of TCR alpha and TCR beta, and these carried sample barcodes and UMIs. MiXCR, run by TCRdb on the 5' RACE reads, gives a single entry per CDR3 protein. The sample lists some 86,000 distinct CDR3 sequences; about 23% were seen once. This sequence originates from a man between 18 and 29 years old who had mild COVID-19 (a few samples of this study predate the infection). Cell type and time point are not known. Material for sequencing was PBMCs or a T cell subset sorted from them (not recorded which). The chain combines TRBV19 with TRBJ2-7, with 11 bases matching TRBD2. The chain's CDR3 is CASSTVAGGSSYEQYF. The CDR3 region has the DNA TGTGCCAGTAGTACCGTAGCGGGGGGGAGCTCCTACGAGCAGTACTTC.